The present TCR beta chain was sequenced within a study of T cells in Graves' hyperthyroidism and ophthalmopathy. The wider study: At the time of initial diagnosis and before any treatment, peripheral blood was collected.

Together with thyroid ultrasound, orbital computed tomography, serum thyroxine and TRAb, clinical symptoms were used for diagnoses. Fresh peripheral blood, 8 to 10 ml of it, supplied the PBMCs. In this sample, this clonotype turned up many times. What was amplified from RNA transcripts were TCR beta CDR3 regions. HTBI primers were the set used in a first-round RT-PCR of the TCR CDR3. TCRdb reprocessed the multiplex PCR reads via MiXCR and lists one record per CDR3 protein. The sample lists 650,000 to 850,000 distinct CDR3 sequences; 18% were seen once. V was pared by 5 bases and J by 11 bases, with 15 bases between. The CDR3 runs to 12 residues. Germline V lookup: CDR1 SEHNR, CDR2 FQNEAQ (reference sequence).

The clonotype comes from a woman aged 45-65 years with Graves' hyperthyroidism that later progressed to Graves' ophthalmopathy. The chain recombines TRBV7-9 with TRBJ1-1; D call uncertain. Sequences were obtained from blood. The CDR3 region is CASSPSREPAFF. Written as DNA, the CDR3 is TGTGCCAGCAGCCCTTCGAGGGAGCCTGCTTTCTTT.